The clone carrying this TCR beta chain was seen a few times. This record comes from a study of molecular identifiers for immune sequencing clone quantification. CDR3 length: 15 amino acids. Trimming took off 5 bases at V and 2 bases at J, with 10 bases between the two ends. The V gene's germline CDR1 is PRHDT and CDR2 FYEKMQ (reference sequence). For bulk TCR libraries, previously described methods and listed TCR primers were used. Using its own MiXCR run on the PCR reads, TCRdb lists one record per CDR3 protein. The sample lists around 460,000 distinct CDR3 sequences, around 23% occurring once. Sorting isolated naive CD8 T cells as CD8+CD4-CCR7+CD45RA+ events.

The receptor comes from a human donor in good health. Some libraries in this study had Jurkat cell RNA spiked in. Sample: naive CD8+ T cells from blood, with Jurkat cell RNA spiked in. Subset reported: FACS-sorted CD8+CD4-CCR7+CD45RA+ naive T cells. This chain joins TRBV13 and TRBJ1-6, with D unresolved. The CDR3 DNA reads as TGTGCCAGCAGCCCGGGTGTACCCTATAATTCACCCCTCCACTTT. Protein: CASSPGVPYNSPLHF.